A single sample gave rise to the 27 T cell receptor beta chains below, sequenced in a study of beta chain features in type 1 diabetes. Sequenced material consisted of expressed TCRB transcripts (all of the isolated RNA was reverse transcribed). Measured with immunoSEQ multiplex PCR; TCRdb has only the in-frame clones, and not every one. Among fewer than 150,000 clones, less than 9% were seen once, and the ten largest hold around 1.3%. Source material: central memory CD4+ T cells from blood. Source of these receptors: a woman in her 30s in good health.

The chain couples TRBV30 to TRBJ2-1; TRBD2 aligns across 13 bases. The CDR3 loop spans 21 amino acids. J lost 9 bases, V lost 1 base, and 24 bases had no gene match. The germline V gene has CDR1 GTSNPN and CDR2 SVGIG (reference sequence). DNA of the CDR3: TGTGCCTGGAGTGGCCGAATAACTAGCGGGAGGGCCTCCTCCCTCGTTGGTGAGCAGTTCTTC. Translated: CAWSGRITSGRASSLVGEQFF.

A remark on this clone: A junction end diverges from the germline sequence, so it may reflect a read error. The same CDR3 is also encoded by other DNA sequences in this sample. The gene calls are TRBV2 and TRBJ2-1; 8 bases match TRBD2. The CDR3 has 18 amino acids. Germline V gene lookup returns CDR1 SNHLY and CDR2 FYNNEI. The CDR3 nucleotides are TGTGCCAGCAGTGAGACCGTCACTAGCGGTTACTCCTACAACGAGCAGTTCTTC. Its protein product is CASSETVTSGYSYNEQFF.

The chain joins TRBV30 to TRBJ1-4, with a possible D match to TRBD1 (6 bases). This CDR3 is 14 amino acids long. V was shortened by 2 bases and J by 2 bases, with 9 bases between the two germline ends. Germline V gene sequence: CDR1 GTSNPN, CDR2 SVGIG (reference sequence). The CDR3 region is CAWSFDRTNEKLFF. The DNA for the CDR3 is TGTGCCTGGAGTTTCGACAGGACTAATGAAAAACTGTTTTTT.

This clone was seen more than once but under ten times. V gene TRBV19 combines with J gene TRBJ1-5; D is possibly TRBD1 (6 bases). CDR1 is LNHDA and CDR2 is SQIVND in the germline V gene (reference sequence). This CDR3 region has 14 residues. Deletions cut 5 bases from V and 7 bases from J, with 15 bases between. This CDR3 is CASSLTGYRQPQHF. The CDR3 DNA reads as TGTGCCAGTAGTCTAACAGGGTATAGGCAGCCCCAGCATTTT.

This chain's CDR3 is CASSLASPDTQYF. The CDR3 nucleotides read TGTGCCAGCAGCTTAGCCTCCCCAGATACGCAGTATTTT. The chain combines TRBV4-2 with TRBJ2-3; D is uncertain. V gave up 5 bases and J gave up 4 bases, with 10 bases separating them. CDR1 LGHNA and CDR2 YNFKEQ come from the germline V gene. This CDR3 region has 13 residues.

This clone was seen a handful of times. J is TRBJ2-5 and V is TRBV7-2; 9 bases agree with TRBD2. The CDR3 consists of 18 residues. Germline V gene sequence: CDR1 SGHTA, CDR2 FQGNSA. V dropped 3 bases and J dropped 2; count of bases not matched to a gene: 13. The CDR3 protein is CASSFRSGRNLEQETQYF. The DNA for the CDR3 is TGTGCCAGCAGCTTCCGCAGCGGGAGGAATTTAGAACAAGAGACCCAGTACTTC. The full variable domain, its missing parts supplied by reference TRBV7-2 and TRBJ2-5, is GAGVSQSPSNKVTEKGKDVELRCDPISGHTALYWYRQSLGQGLEFLIYFQGNSAPDKSGLPSDRFSAERTGGSVSTLTIQRTQQEDSAVYLCASSFRSGRNLEQETQYFGPGTRLLVL.

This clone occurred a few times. The CDR3 DNA follows: TGTGCCAGCAGCTTAAGGGCTAGCGATTACAATGAGCAGTTCTTC. It is translated as CASSLRASDYNEQFF. This chain links TRBV4-2 with TRBJ2-1; TRBD2 is a possible D gene (6 bases). V was shortened by 5 bases and J by 4 bases, with 15 bases between the two germline ends. The CDR3 runs 15 residues. The germline V gene encodes CDR1 LGHNA and CDR2 YNFKEQ.

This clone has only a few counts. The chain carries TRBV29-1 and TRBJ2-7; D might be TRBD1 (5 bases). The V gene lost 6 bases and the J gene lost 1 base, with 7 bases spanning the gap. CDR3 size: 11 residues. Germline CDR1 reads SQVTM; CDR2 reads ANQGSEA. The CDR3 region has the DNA TGCAGCGTACAGGATTCCTACGAGCAGTACTTC. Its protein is CSVQDSYEQYF.

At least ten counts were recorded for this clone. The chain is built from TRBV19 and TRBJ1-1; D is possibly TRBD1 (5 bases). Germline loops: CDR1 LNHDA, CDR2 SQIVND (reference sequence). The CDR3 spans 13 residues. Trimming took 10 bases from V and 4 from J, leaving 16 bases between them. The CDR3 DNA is TGTGCCACCTATTCAGGGCGGGGCACTGAAGCTTTCTTT. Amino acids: CATYSGRGTEAFF.

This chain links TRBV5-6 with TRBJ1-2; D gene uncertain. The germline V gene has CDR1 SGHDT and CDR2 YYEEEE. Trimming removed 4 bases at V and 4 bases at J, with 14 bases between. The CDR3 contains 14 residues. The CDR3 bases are TGTGCCAGCAGCATCAATCCCGAGGGCTATGGCTACACCTTC. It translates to CASSINPEGYGYTF.

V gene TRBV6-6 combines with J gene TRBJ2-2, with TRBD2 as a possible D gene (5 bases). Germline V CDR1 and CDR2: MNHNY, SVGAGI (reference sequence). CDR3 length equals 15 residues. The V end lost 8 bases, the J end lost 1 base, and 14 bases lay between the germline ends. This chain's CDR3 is CASGEASLNTGELFF. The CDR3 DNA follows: TGTGCCAGCGGAGAGGCTAGCCTGAACACCGGGGAGCTGTTTTTT.

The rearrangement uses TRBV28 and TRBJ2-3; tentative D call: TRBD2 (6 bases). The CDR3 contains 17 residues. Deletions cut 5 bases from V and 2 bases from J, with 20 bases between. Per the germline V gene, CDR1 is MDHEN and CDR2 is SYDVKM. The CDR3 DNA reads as TGTGCCAGCAGTGAACACCCCGGGAGAAGCAACACAGATACGCAGTATTTT. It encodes CASSEHPGRSNTDTQYF.

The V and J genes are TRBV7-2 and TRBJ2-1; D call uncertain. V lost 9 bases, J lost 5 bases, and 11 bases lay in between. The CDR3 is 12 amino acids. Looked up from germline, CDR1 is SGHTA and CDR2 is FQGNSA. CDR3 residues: CASRLGNNEQFF. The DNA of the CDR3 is TGTGCCAGTAGGTTGGGCAACAATGAGCAGTTCTTC.

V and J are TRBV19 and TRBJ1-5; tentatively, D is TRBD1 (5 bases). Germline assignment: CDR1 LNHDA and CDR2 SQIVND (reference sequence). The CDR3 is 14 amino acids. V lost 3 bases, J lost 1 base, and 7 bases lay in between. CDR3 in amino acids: CASSMGGSNQPQHF. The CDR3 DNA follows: TGTGCCAGTAGTATGGGGGGGAGCAATCAGCCCCAGCATTTT.

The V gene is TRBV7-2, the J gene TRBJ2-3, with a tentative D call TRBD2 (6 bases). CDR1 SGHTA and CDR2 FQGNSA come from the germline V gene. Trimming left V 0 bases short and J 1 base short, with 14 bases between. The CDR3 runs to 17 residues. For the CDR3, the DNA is TGTGCCAGCAGCTTAGCGGGTGGAGGGATCGGCACAGATACGCAGTATTTT. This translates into CASSLAGGGIGTDTQYF. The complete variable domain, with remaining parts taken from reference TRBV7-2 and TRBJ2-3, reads GAGVSQSPSNKVTEKGKDVELRCDPISGHTALYWYRQSLGQGLEFLIYFQGNSAPDKSGLPSDRFSAERTGGSVSTLTIQRTQQEDSAVYLCASSLAGGGIGTDTQYFGPGTRLTVL.

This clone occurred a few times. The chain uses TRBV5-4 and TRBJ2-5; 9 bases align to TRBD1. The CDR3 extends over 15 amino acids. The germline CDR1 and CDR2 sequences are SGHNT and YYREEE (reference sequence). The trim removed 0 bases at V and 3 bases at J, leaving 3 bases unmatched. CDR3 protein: CASSLDRGREETQYF. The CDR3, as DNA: TGTGCCAGCAGCTTGGACAGGGGGCGGGAAGAGACCCAGTACTTC.

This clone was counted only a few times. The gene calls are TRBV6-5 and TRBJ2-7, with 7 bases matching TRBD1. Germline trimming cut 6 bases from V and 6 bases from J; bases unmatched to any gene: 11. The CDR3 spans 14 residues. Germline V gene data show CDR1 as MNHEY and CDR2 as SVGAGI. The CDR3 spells CASRPRQGRSEQYF. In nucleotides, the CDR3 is TGTGCCAGCAGACCAAGACAGGGTCGGTCCGAGCAGTACTTC.

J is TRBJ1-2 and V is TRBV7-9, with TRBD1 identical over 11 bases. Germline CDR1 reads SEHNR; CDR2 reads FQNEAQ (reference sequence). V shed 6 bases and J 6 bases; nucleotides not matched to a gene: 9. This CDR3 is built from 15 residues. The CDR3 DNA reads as TGTGCCAGCAGTCATGGGACAGGGGGTATTGATGGCTACACCTTC. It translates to CASSHGTGGIDGYTF.

The CDR3 spells CASSSGQGFGNTIYF. As DNA, the CDR3 is TGTGCCAGCAGCTCGGGACAGGGTTTTGGAAACACCATATATTTT. This chain links TRBV7-2 with TRBJ1-3, with 9 positions matching TRBD1. Germline CDR1 is SGHTA and CDR2 is FQGNSA. The CDR3 has 15 amino acids. The V gene end was trimmed by 4 bases and the J gene end by 3 bases; junction bases not matched to a gene: 4. Drawing the rest from reference TRBV7-2 and TRBJ1-3, the complete variable domain is GAGVSQSPSNKVTEKGKDVELRCDPISGHTALYWYRQSLGQGLEFLIYFQGNSAPDKSGLPSDRFSAERTGGSVSTLTIQRTQQEDSAVYLCASSSGQGFGNTIYFGEGSWLTVV.

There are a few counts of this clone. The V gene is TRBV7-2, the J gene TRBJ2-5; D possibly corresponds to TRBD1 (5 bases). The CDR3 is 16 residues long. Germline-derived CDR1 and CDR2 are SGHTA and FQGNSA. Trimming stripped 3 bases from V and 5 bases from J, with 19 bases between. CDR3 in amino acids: CASSLDQGRIGETQYF. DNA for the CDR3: TGTGCCAGCAGCTTGGATCAGGGAAGGATTGGGGAGACCCAGTACTTC.

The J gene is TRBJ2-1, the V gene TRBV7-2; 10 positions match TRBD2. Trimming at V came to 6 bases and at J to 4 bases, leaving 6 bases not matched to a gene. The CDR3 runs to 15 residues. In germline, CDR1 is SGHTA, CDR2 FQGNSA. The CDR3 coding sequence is TGTGCCAGCAGGACCCTAGCGGGAGAGTACAATGAGCAGTTCTTC. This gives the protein CASRTLAGEYNEQFF.

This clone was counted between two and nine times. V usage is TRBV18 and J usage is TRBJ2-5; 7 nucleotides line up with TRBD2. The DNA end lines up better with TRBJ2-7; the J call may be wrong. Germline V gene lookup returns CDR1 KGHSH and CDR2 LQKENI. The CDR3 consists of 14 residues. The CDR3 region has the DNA TGTGCCAGCTCACGGGAGGGAAAGGCCTACGAGCAGTACTTC. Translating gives CASSREGKAYEQYF.

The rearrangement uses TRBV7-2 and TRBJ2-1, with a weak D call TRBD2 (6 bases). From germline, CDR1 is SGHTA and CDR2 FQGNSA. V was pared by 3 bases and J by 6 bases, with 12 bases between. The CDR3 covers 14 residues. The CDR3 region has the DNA TGTGCCAGCAGCTTGGGGAGGCTAGTCAATGAGCAGTTCTTC. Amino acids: CASSLGRLVNEQFF.

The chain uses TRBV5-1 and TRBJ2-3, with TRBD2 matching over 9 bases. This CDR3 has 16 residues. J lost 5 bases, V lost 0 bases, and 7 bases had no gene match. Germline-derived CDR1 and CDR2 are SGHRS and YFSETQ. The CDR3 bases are TGCGCCAGCAGCTTGGGCGGCGGGAGGGCCATAGATACGCAGTATTTT. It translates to CASSLGGGRAIDTQYF.

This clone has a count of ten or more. The CDR3 spells CASSPYGGELFF. CDR3 sequence (DNA): TGTGCCAGCAGCCCCTATGGCGGGGAGCTGTTTTTT. V usage is TRBV7-3 and J usage is TRBJ2-2; D unresolved. The germline CDR1 and CDR2 sequences are SGHTA and FQGTGA. V was trimmed by 5 bases and J by 7 bases, leaving 8 bases between them. CDR3 length equals 12 residues.

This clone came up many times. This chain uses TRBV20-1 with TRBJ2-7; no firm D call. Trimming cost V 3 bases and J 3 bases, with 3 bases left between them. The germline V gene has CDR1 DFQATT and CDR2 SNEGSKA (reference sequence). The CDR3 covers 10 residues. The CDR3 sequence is CSASLYEQYF. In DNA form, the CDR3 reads TGCAGTGCTAGTCTCTACGAGCAGTACTTC.

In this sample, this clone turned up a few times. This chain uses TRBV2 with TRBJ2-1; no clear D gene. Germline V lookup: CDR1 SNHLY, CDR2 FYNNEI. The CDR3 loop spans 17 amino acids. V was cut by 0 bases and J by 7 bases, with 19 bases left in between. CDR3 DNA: TGTGCCAGCAGTGAAGCGCGAAGGAGCGACCTACGGAATGAGCAGTTCTTC. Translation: CASSEARRSDLRNEQFF.